Presented here are 22 T cell receptor beta chains from one specimen sequenced in a study of blood T cell repertoires in COVID-19. Clones were read by immunoSEQ multiplex PCR, and TCRdb kept only the in-frame ones, dropping some. The profile covers about 500,000 clones, with approximately 89% appearing a single time and 0.7% to 1% taken by the ten largest. The sequenced sample consisted of peripheral blood. These receptors all come from a man aged 18-30 years with COVID-19, enrolled during active disease.

The rearrangement joins TRBV18 to TRBJ1-2; maybe TRBD1 (5 bases). The CDR3 is 13 residues long. Germline V CDR1 and CDR2: KGHSH, LQKENI. V was shortened by 2 bases and J by 8 bases, with 12 bases between the two germline ends. The CDR3 sequence: CASSPSPGDGYTF. CDR3 bases: TGTGCCAGCTCACCATCGCCGGGGGACGGCTACACCTTC.

About this clone itself: Other nucleotide sequences from this sample produce the same CDR3. V and J are TRBV6-5 and TRBJ2-1; D gene ambiguous. CDR3 length: 13 residues. V was clipped by 6 bases and J by 0 bases, with 6 bases between them. Per germline, CDR1 MNHEY and CDR2 SVGAGI. CDR3 sequence: CASRLSSYNEQFF. In DNA form, the CDR3 reads TGTGCCAGCAGATTGAGCTCCTACAATGAGCAGTTCTTC.

J is TRBJ2-7 and V is TRBV11-3, with D maybe TRBD2 (6 bases). Germline V gives CDR1 SGHNT, CDR2 YENEEA. V was shortened by 2 bases and J by 7 bases, with 18 bases between the two germline ends. This CDR3 region has 15 residues. The DNA for the CDR3 is TGTGCCAGCAGCTTAAACCCCCTCGGGGGACGAGAGCAGTACTTC. This gives the protein CASSLNPLGGREQYF.

This chain connects TRBV27 to TRBJ2-2, with TRBD2 identical over 15 bases. The CDR3 runs 18 residues. The germline V gene has CDR1 MNHEY and CDR2 SMNVEV (reference sequence). Trimming at V came to 4 bases and at J to 1 base, leaving 4 bases not matched to a gene. The CDR3 DNA reads as TGTGCCAGCAGTTCCTGGGGACTAGCGGGAGGGAACACCGGGGAGCTGTTTTTT. Translating gives CASSSWGLAGGNTGELFF.

The chain couples TRBV5-1 to TRBJ2-1, with TRBD2 matching 9 bases. J was trimmed by 5 bases and V by 4 bases; bases with no gene match: 4. Germline CDR1 is SGHRS and CDR2 is YFSETQ. This CDR3 is 14 amino acids long. The CDR3: CASSNSGGNNEQFF. The CDR3 region has the DNA TGCGCCAGCAGCAATAGCGGGGGTAACAATGAGCAGTTCTTC.

V gene TRBV7-9 combines with J gene TRBJ2-2, with D perhaps TRBD2 (5 bases). Trimming took off 5 bases at V and 0 bases at J, with 22 bases between the two ends. The CDR3 sequence is 19 residues long. Germline CDR1 is SEHNR and CDR2 is FQNEAQ (reference sequence). As DNA, the CDR3 is TGTGCCAGCAGCCTAACTTACTTCCAAGAGGGAACGAACACCGGGGAGCTGTTTTTT. Protein sequence: CASSLTYFQEGTNTGELFF.

The rearrangement links TRBV12-3 or TRBV12-4 to TRBJ2-7; 7 bases fit TRBD2. The CDR3 sequence is 13 residues long. V lost 8 bases to trimming and J lost 4 bases; unmatched junction nucleotides: 8. CDR3 loop: CASSWEGKYEQYF. CDR3 nucleotides: TGTGCCAGCTCCTGGGAGGGTAAATACGAGCAGTACTTC.

The chain is built from TRBV7-9 and TRBJ1-6; 10 bases agree with TRBD1. CDR3 length equals 14 residues. The germline gives CDR1 SEHNR, CDR2 FQNEAQ (reference sequence). Trimming removed 5 bases from V and 10 bases from J; junction bases left unmatched: 5. Here the CDR3 DNA reads TGTGCCAGCAGCGAGGGACAGGGGAGCTCACCCCTCCACTTT. This gives the protein CASSEGQGSSPLHF.

The rearrangement joins TRBV25-1 to TRBJ2-1; D might be TRBD1 (7 bases). V was pared by 2 bases and J by 8 bases, with 13 bases between. CDR1 MGHDK and CDR2 SYGVNS come from the germline V gene. CDR3 length: 14 residues. The CDR3 DNA reads as TGTGCCAGCAGTGAACGCAGGGGGGTCTATGAGCAGTTCTTC. Amino acid sequence: CASSERRGVYEQFF.

The chain employs TRBV11-3 and TRBJ1-2, with D perhaps TRBD1 (5 bases). Trimming took 5 bases from V and 1 from J, leaving 11 bases between them. CDR3 length: 14 amino acids. Germline CDR1 and CDR2: SGHNT and YENEEA. CDR3 protein: CASSMTESNYGYTF. DNA of the CDR3: TGTGCCAGCAGCATGACAGAGAGTAACTATGGCTACACCTTC. The full variable domain, its missing parts supplied by reference TRBV11-3 and TRBJ1-2, is EAGVVQSPRYKIIEKKQPVAFWCNPISGHNTLYWYLQNLGQGPELLIRYENEEAVDDSQLPKDRFSAERLKGVDSTLKIQPAELGDSAVYLCASSMTESNYGYTFGSGTRLTVV.

V gene TRBV3-1 (or the pseudogene TRBV3-2) combines with J gene TRBJ1-4, with D unresolved. Per the germline V gene, CDR1 is LGHDT and CDR2 is YNNKEL (reference sequence). V lost 0 bases, J lost 4 bases, and 6 bases lay in between. The CDR3 length is 14 residues. The chain's CDR3 is CASSQDLNNEKLFF. Written as DNA, the CDR3 is TGTGCCAGCAGCCAAGATCTAAATAATGAAAAACTGTTTTTT.

In its sample, this clone was seen a few times. This chain uses TRBV10-2 with TRBJ2-5; D possibly corresponds to TRBD2 (6 bases). CDR1 is WSHSY and CDR2 is SAAADI in the germline V gene. Trimming removed 7 bases from V and 3 bases from J, with 18 bases in between. This CDR3 region has 15 residues. The CDR3 DNA reads TGCGCCAGCAAGCGGAGTGGCGGGGCAAAAGAGACCCAGTACTTC. It translates to CASKRSGGAKETQYF.

The chain is built from TRBV5-4 and TRBJ1-6; 11 bases are a match to TRBD1. J gave up 7 bases and V 0 bases, and 9 bases lay outside the gene matches. CDR1 is SGHNT and CDR2 is YYREEE in the germline V gene (reference sequence). The CDR3 is 18 amino acids. This chain's CDR3 is CASSLASGTGGGNSPLHF. Here the CDR3 DNA reads TGTGCCAGCAGCTTGGCCAGCGGGACAGGGGGTGGGAATTCACCCCTCCACTTT.

CDR3 amino acids: CSASPFAGTEAFF. CDR3 bases: TGCAGTGCTAGTCCTTTCGCAGGCACTGAAGCTTTCTTT. The V and J genes are TRBV20-1 and TRBJ1-1, with D uncertain. CDR3 size: 13 residues. The germline V and J ends were trimmed by 3 bases and 4 bases, with 12 bases remaining between them. CDR1 DFQATT and CDR2 SNEGSKA come from the germline V gene (reference sequence).

The chain is built from TRBV6-1 and TRBJ1-1, with D possibly being TRBD1 (5 bases). Trimming stripped 3 bases from V and 2 bases from J, with 10 bases between. The CDR3 has 14 residues. Germline lookup yields CDR1 MNHNS and CDR2 SASEGT. The DNA for the CDR3 is TGTGCCAGCAGTGATCAGACAGAAAACACTGAAGCTTTCTTT. Amino acid sequence: CASSDQTENTEAFF.

With respect to this clone: At one end the junction does not follow the germline gene, possibly because of a read error. This chain connects TRBV6-5 to TRBJ2-7; D is ambiguous. The germline CDR1 and CDR2 sequences are MNHEY and SVGAGI. The CDR3 has 11 residues. The CDR3 loop is CAPEHSYEQYF. The CDR3 DNA is TGCGCCCCTGAGCACTCCTACGAGCAGTACTTC.

This clone was counted once. V gene TRBV6-4 combines with J gene TRBJ2-3, with D hard to call. The germline V and J ends were trimmed by 6 bases and 5 bases, with 9 bases remaining between them. The CDR3 extends over 12 amino acids. Germline loops: CDR1 MRHNA, CDR2 SNTAGT. This chain's CDR3 is CASSPPQDTQYF. CDR3 bases: TGTGCCAGCAGCCCTCCACAAGATACGCAGTATTTT.

The chain carries TRBV19 and TRBJ1-6; 8 nucleotides align to TRBD1. The CDR3 length is 16 residues. Trimming at V came to 2 bases and at J to 5 bases, leaving 5 bases not matched to a gene. Germline values: CDR1 LNHDA, CDR2 SQIVND (reference sequence). CDR3 sequence: CASSILGQVNNSPLHF. The CDR3 DNA is TGTGCCAGTAGTATACTGGGACAGGTGAATAATTCACCCCTCCACTTT.

The chain recombines TRBV7-6 with TRBJ2-1; 10 positions match TRBD2. The CDR3 spans 15 residues. Germline trimming cut 2 bases from V and 4 bases from J; bases unmatched to any gene: 2. Germline V gives CDR1 SGHVS, CDR2 FNYEAQ. CDR3 coding DNA: TGTGCCAGCAGCTTAAGCGGGGGGGCTTACAATGAGCAGTTCTTC. This encodes CASSLSGGAYNEQFF.

J is TRBJ2-7 and V is TRBV9, with D maybe TRBD1 (6 bases). Germline V lookup: CDR1 SGDLS, CDR2 YYNGEE. CDR3 size: 14 residues. V lost 4 bases and J 2 bases, leaving 13 bases between the germline ends. CDR3 loop: CASSFRDTAYEQYF. As DNA, the CDR3 is TGTGCCAGCAGCTTCCGGGACACCGCCTACGAGCAGTACTTC.

This chain joins TRBV5-4 and TRBJ2-3; TRBD2 agrees at 10 bases. The germline V gene has CDR1 SGHNT and CDR2 YYREEE (reference sequence). This CDR3 region has 15 residues. V was pared by 3 bases and J by 2 bases, with 3 bases of the junction left unmatched. For the CDR3, the DNA is TGTGCCAGCAGCTCCCTAGCGGGAGACACAGATACGCAGTATTTT. It specifies CASSSLAGDTDTQYF.

The DNA for the CDR3 is TGCGCCAGCAGACCTCGACTCCCTTCGGGCACTGAAGCTTTCTTT. Residues: CASRPRLPSGTEAFF. V usage is TRBV23-1 and J usage is TRBJ1-1; D remains ambiguous. TRBV23-1 is labeled an ORF, and its function is uncertain. The CDR3 totals 15 residues. V shed 6 bases and J shed 4 bases, with 18 bases lying between them.